Presented here are 20 T cell receptor beta chains from one specimen sequenced in a study of blood T cell repertoires in COVID-19 (dated by TCRdb to the early 2020s). The library was prepared using the immunoSEQ multiplex PCR assay. The table comes from immuneACCESS by way of TCRdb, which keeps in-frame sequences with V and J called. Part of the clones is missing from these tables; in studies checked, under half for an unresolved V gene and the rest for unknown reasons. In this sample the table shows some 340,000 clones, around 85% of which occur a single time. The ten largest account for 3.5% to 4% of the sample. Source material: peripheral blood. These TCRs come from a young woman with acute or convalescent COVID-19.

The chain is built from TRBV11-3 and TRBJ2-4, with 9 bases identical to TRBD1. Germline V lookup: CDR1 SGHNT, CDR2 YENEEA. The CDR3 totals 14 residues. The V gene end was trimmed by 5 bases and the J gene end by 9 bases; junction bases not matched to a gene: 8. The CDR3 loop reads CASSVGQGMGIQYF. The CDR3 coding sequence is TGTGCCAGCAGCGTCGGACAGGGGATGGGCATTCAGTACTTC.

V gene TRBV29-1 combines with J gene TRBJ2-7, with 8 bases fitting TRBD1. Germline V gene data show CDR1 as SQVTM and CDR2 as ANQGSEA. The CDR3 runs 15 residues. V was pared by 6 bases and J by 0 bases, with 10 bases of the junction left unmatched. The CDR3 coding sequence is TGCAGCGTCATAGGTGACAGGGGATTCTCCTACGAGCAGTACTTC. This sequence encodes CSVIGDRGFSYEQYF.

The rearrangement links TRBV30 to TRBJ1-4, with TRBD1 matching over 8 bases. Trimming removed 4 bases from V and 11 bases from J; junction bases left unmatched: 9. CDR3 size: 13 residues. Looked up from germline, CDR1 is GTSNPN and CDR2 is SVGIG (reference sequence). The CDR3 DNA reads as TGTGCCTGGAACCCTACGGACAGGGCGAAACTGTTTTTT. Protein sequence: CAWNPTDRAKLFF.

This sequence joins TRBV10-3 and TRBJ2-1; TRBD1 aligns across 9 bases. V lost 2 bases to trimming and J lost 2 bases; unmatched junction nucleotides: 4. The CDR3 length is 16 residues. Germline assignment: CDR1 ENHRY and CDR2 SYGVKD. The CDR3 protein is CAISERGQGTYNEQFF. In nucleotides, the CDR3 is TGTGCCATCAGTGAGCGAGGACAGGGGACCTACAATGAGCAGTTCTTC.

This clone came up a few times. The rearrangement links TRBV7-3 to TRBJ1-1; 7 positions match TRBD1. V shed 6 bases and J 6 bases; nucleotides not matched to a gene: 10. This CDR3 region has 14 residues. Germline values: CDR1 SGHTA, CDR2 FQGTGA. This CDR3 reads CASRLQAQGAEAFF. The CDR3 DNA is TGTGCCAGCAGGTTACAGGCCCAGGGGGCTGAAGCTTTCTTT.

The chain recombines TRBV4-1 with TRBJ2-2; 12 bases map to TRBD2. CDR3 length: 17 residues. V lost 1 base, J lost 7 bases, and 7 bases stayed unmatched. CDR1 and CDR2 (germline): MGHRA, YSYEKL. The CDR3 bases are TGCGCCAGCAGCCAAGTTTCTAGCGGGAGGGCCATCGGGGAGCTGTTTTTT. Its protein is CASSQVSSGRAIGELFF.

The chain is built from TRBV5-1 and TRBJ1-2, with D hard to call. Germline V gene lookup returns CDR1 SGHRS and CDR2 YFSETQ. The CDR3 is made up of 14 amino acids. The V gene lost 0 bases and the J gene lost 5 bases, with 11 bases spanning the gap. The CDR3 DNA reads TGCGCCAGCAGCTTGGACCCGGGTCTTTATGGCTACACCTTC. Translated, it gives CASSLDPGLYGYTF.

As to this clone: Other DNA sequences of this sample code for an identical CDR3. This chain links TRBV2 with TRBJ2-3; 8 nucleotides agree with TRBD2. Germline V lookup: CDR1 SNHLY, CDR2 FYNNEI. The CDR3 loop spans 15 amino acids. J was trimmed by 2 bases and V by 6 bases; bases with no gene match: 7. The CDR3 nucleotides read TGTGCCAGCAGAACCGGGACTAGTTACACAGATACGCAGTATTTT. Amino acids: CASRTGTSYTDTQYF.

The chain uses TRBV6-1 and TRBJ2-7; D is unclear. The germline V gene encodes CDR1 MNHNS and CDR2 SASEGT. V dropped 0 bases and J dropped 3 bases, with 6 bases sitting between them. The CDR3 length is 13 residues. CDR3 residues: CASSEALGYEQYF. DNA for the CDR3: TGTGCCAGCAGTGAAGCGCTAGGCTACGAGCAGTACTTC.

The rearrangement uses TRBV7-9 and TRBJ1-2; possibly TRBD1 for D (6 bases). The CDR3 consists of 13 residues. Germline V gene data show CDR1 as SEHNR and CDR2 as FQNEAQ (reference sequence). Trimming cost V 1 base and J 5 bases, with 8 bases left between them. The CDR3 bases are TGTGCCAGCAGCTTAGACAGGGATTATGGCTACACCTTC. Its protein product is CASSLDRDYGYTF.

This chain connects TRBV5-1 to TRBJ1-1, with 9 bases aligning to TRBD1. Germline loops: CDR1 SGHRS, CDR2 YFSETQ. The CDR3 is made up of 15 amino acids. Trimming took 4 bases from V and 1 from J; bases not matched to a gene: 5. The CDR3 nucleotides are TGCGCCAGCAGCACGCCGGGACAGGGGAACACTGAAGCTTTCTTT. Translated, it gives CASSTPGQGNTEAFF. Based on the CDR3 plus reference TRBV5-1 and TRBJ1-1, the full variable domain is KAGVTQTPRYLIKTRGQQVTLSCSPISGHRSVSWYQQTPGQGLQFLFEYFSETQRNKGNFPGRFSGRQFSNSRSEMNVSTLELGDSALYLCASSTPGQGNTEAFFGQGTRLTVV.

V gene TRBV5-1 combines with J gene TRBJ2-5; the D gene is possibly TRBD2 (5 bases). CDR3 length equals 13 residues. V shed 1 base and J shed 3 bases, with 7 bases lying between them. The germline V gene has CDR1 SGHRS and CDR2 YFSETQ. CDR3 region: CASSLTGEETQYF. CDR3 sequence (DNA): TGCGCCAGCAGCTTGACCGGGGAAGAGACCCAGTACTTC.

The rearrangement uses TRBV5-1 and TRBJ2-1; possibly TRBD1 for D (6 bases). There are 16 residues in the CDR3. V lost 3 bases and J lost 0, with 13 bases in between. Germline values: CDR1 SGHRS, CDR2 YFSETQ. The CDR3 sequence is CASSSRGTSSYNEQFF. For the CDR3, the DNA is TGCGCCAGCAGCTCCAGGGGTACGAGCTCCTACAATGAGCAGTTCTTC. Complete variable domain (other parts from reference TRBV5-1 and TRBJ2-1): KAGVTQTPRYLIKTRGQQVTLSCSPISGHRSVSWYQQTPGQGLQFLFEYFSETQRNKGNFPGRFSGRQFSNSRSEMNVSTLELGDSALYLCASSSRGTSSYNEQFFGPGTRLTVL.

The table lists this clone with a few counts. V is TRBV28 and J is TRBJ1-4; a possible D gene is TRBD1 (6 bases). Trimming took 2 bases from V and 5 from J, leaving 12 bases between them. The CDR3 totals 15 residues. CDR1 MDHEN and CDR2 SYDVKM come from the germline V gene. CDR3 nucleotides: TGTGCCAGCAGTTTACAGGGGACCGCCAATGAAAAACTGTTTTTT. Protein product: CASSLQGTANEKLFF.

The CDR3 loop is CASAVSLAGEVVQFF. Written as DNA, the CDR3 is TGTGCCAGTGCCGTCTCACTAGCGGGAGAAGTAGTGCAGTTCTTC. This chain connects TRBV7-2 to TRBJ2-1, with 11 bases fitting TRBD2. This CDR3 is built from 15 residues. Germline trimming cut 9 bases from V and 12 bases from J; bases unmatched to any gene: 16. Looked up from germline, CDR1 is SGHTA and CDR2 is FQGNSA.

The chain couples TRBV7-9 to TRBJ1-5; TRBD1 agrees at 8 bases. The CDR3 is made up of 17 amino acids. Per germline, CDR1 SEHNR and CDR2 FQNEAQ (reference sequence). V shed 6 bases and J 1 base; nucleotides not matched to a gene: 11. CDR3 residues: CASSHTRQGKSNQPQHF. The CDR3 bases are TGTGCCAGCAGTCACACTCGACAGGGGAAAAGCAATCAGCCCCAGCATTTT.

The chain combines TRBV5-1 with TRBJ2-2; the match to TRBD1 covers 7 bases. CDR1 and CDR2 from the germline V gene are SGHRS and YFSETQ. The ends lost 2 bases at V and 4 bases at J; junction bases unmatched: 5. This CDR3 is built from 15 residues. The CDR3 loop is CASSFTSGGTGELFF. The DNA of the CDR3 is TGCGCCAGCAGCTTTACATCAGGGGGCACCGGGGAGCTGTTTTTT. The variable domain in full, completed from reference TRBV5-1 and TRBJ2-2, reads KAGVTQTPRYLIKTRGQQVTLSCSPISGHRSVSWYQQTPGQGLQFLFEYFSETQRNKGNFPGRFSGRQFSNSRSEMNVSTLELGDSALYLCASSFTSGGTGELFFGEGSRLTVL.

This rearrangement joins TRBV7-9 to TRBJ2-7; D gene ambiguous. Germline values: CDR1 SEHNR, CDR2 FQNEAQ (reference sequence). This CDR3 comprises 14 residues. Trimming removed 1 base at V and 3 bases at J, with 10 bases between. CDR3 amino acids: CASSLEAAYYEQYF. The DNA of the CDR3 is TGTGCCAGCAGCTTAGAGGCGGCTTACTACGAGCAGTACTTC.

The genes are TRBV30 and TRBJ2-7; possibly TRBD1 for D (6 bases). CDR1 and CDR2 from the germline V gene are GTSNPN and SVGIG (reference sequence). V was shortened by 3 bases and J by 6 bases, with 12 bases between the two germline ends. The CDR3 extends over 12 amino acids. The CDR3 protein is CAWSMGAPEQYF. For the CDR3, the DNA is TGTGCCTGGAGCATGGGGGCGCCCGAGCAGTACTTC.

The rearrangement uses TRBV9 and TRBJ1-4; TRBD1 matches 9 bases. This CDR3 has 14 residues. V dropped 3 bases and J dropped 7; count of bases not matched to a gene: 4. Per the germline V gene, CDR1 is SGDLS and CDR2 is YYNGEE. This CDR3 is CASSGGQGREKLFF. In DNA, the CDR3 is TGTGCCAGCAGCGGGGGACAGGGACGTGAAAAACTGTTTTTT.